This T cell receptor (beta chain) was recovered during a study of blood T cell repertoires in COVID-19 (dated by TCRdb to the early 2020s). In terms of the full investigation: The collaborator samples originated in the United States, Italy and Spain and spanned the acute and convalescent phases of COVID-19. A de-identified subject ID, COVID-19 status, age in years and sex were almost always included in the sample metadata. Subjects who had been exposed to COVID-19, were actively infected with it, or had recovered from it provided the deeply sampled blood TCRbeta repertoires that made up the dataset. Where HLA class I and class II types were available, the types were taken from metadata supplied by the sample provider, not from assay-based typing. The prospective study material was composed of cDNA or gDNA derived from T cells, B-cell-depleted T cells, or PBMCs. A freely available public database, intended as a resource for researchers studying the immune response to SARS-CoV-2, is where the repertoires were released. The samples were drawn from two sources: the first 160 participants of the ongoing ImmuneRACE study, and 1,000 to 1,500 subjects contributed by 6 global collaborators. Findings and caveats that apply to the study as a whole: How much clinical and demographic metadata was included differed by source and by participant, and the metadata was provided uncurated.

The germline V gene (reference sequence) provides CDR1 SGHNT and CDR2 YYREEE. Trimmed from V: 10 bases; trimmed from J: 1 base; junction bases lacking a gene match: 5. Its CDR3 holds 13 amino acids, cysteine through phenylalanine. Here the CDR3 DNA is all that survives: 39 bases in frame from base 1. Whole blood was collected in K2EDTA tubes by collaborating institutions according to the institutions' own protocols. For TCRbeta analysis, collaborators shipped samples in one of three forms: frozen whole blood, isolated PBMCs, or DNA extracted from either of those sample types. As concerns this clone: The antigen this receptor binds is unknown. The input lacks base qualities; no much larger clone sits a single base away.

TCRbeta CDR3 regions were amplified from genomic DNA by means of the immunoSEQ Assay, a bias-controlled multiplex PCR. The study's own analysis went as follows. Nucleated cell counts per sample were estimated from amplification of reference gene primers within the assay. To quantify the absolute abundance of each unique TCRbeta CDR3 rearrangement, sequence reads were collapsed and filtered. For each sample, productive Simpson clonality was calculated as the square root of Simpson's diversity index over productive rearrangements. TCRdb took this table from immuneACCESS and kept in-frame rearrangements with V and J called. Such tables lack part of the clones; where checked against another copy, unresolved V genes explain under half of the gap, and the rest is unexplained. V, J and clone size are taken as reported in that table, and D and trimming were inferred from the DNA itself. Recorded for this sample are about 58,000 clones; about 90% of them occurred a single time. In total, the top ten clones hold 10% to 15% of the sample.

Material for sequencing was peripheral blood. The chain links TRBV5-4 with TRBJ2-7, with 10 middle bases fitting TRBD1. This receptor was identified in a man aged 60-69 years with active COVID-19. The CDR3 reads CAYWGQGSYEQYF. The sequenced DNA is TGTGCCTACTGGGGACAGGGGTCCTACGAGCAGTACTTC.